This T cell receptor (beta chain) was sequenced for a study of shared clonotypes between healthy human individuals. Study results and limitations: Expectations were that clonotype sharing among donors would be affected by sequencing depth.

In the case of this clone: The antigen is unknown.

The V gene's germline CDR1 is MDHEN and CDR2 SYDVKM. The CDR3 runs to 15 residues. Trimming removed 5 bases at V and 4 bases at J, with 18 bases between. TCRdb keeps only in-frame clones here, not all; method: immunoSEQ multiplex PCR. The sample includes roughly 680,000 clones, 72% of them seen just once. V gene TRBV28 combines with J gene TRBJ2-7; no firm D call. The sequence derives from a woman between 25 and 40 years old in good health. The sequenced sample consisted of memory CD4+ T cells sorted from blood. Stated subset: CD45RA-negative fraction. CDR3 bases: TGTGCCAGCAGTCGACCGCTGTGGGGTGGATACGAGCAGTACTTC. Protein: CASSRPLWGGYEQYF.